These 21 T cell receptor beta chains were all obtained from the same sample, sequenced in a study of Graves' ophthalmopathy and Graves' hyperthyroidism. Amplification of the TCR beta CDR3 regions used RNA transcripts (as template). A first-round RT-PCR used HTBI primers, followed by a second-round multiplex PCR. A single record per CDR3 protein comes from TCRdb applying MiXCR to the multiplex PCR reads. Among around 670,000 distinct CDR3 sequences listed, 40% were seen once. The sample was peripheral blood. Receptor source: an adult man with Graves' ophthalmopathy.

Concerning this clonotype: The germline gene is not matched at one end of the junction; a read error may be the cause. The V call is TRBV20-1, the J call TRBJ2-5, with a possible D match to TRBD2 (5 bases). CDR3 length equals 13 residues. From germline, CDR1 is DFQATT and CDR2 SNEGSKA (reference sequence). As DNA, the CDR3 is TGCAGTGCTACCCCCCGAGTGGGAGAGACTCAGTACTTC. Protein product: CSATPRVGETQYF.

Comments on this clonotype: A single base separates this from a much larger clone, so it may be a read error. The CDR3 DNA reads TGTGCCAGCAGCTTAGTCATAGCGGCCTACAAGGAGCAGTTCTTC. Residues: CASSLVIAAYKEQFF. V gene TRBV7-2 combines with J gene TRBJ2-1; possibly TRBD2 for D (6 bases). Germline-derived CDR1 and CDR2 are SGHTA and FQGNSA. This CDR3 contains 15 residues.

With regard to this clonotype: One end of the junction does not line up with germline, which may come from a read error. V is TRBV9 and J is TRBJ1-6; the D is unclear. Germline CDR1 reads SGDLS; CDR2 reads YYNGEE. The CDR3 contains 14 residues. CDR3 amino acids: CASSQDRAAAPLHF. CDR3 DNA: TGCGCCAGCAGCCAAGATCGGGCAGCCGCCCCCCTCCACTTT. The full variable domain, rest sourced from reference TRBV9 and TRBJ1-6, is DSGVTQTPKHLITATGQRVTLRCSPRSGDLSVYWYQQSLDQGLQFLIQYYNGEERAKGNILERFSAQQFPDLHSELNLSSLELGDSALYFCASSQDRAAAPLHFGNGTRLTVT.

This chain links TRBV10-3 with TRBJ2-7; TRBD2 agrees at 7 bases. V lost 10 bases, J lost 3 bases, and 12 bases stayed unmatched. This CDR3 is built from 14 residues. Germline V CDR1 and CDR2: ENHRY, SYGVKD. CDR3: CASRSGTGGYEQYF. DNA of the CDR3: TGTGCCAGCAGGTCCGGGACGGGGGGCTACGAGCAGTACTTC.

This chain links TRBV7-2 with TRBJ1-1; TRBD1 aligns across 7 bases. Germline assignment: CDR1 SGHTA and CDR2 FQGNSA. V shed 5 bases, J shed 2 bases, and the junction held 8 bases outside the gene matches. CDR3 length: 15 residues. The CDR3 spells CASSPSGTVNTEAFF. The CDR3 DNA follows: TGTGCCAGCAGCCCGTCTGGGACAGTTAACACTGAAGCTTTCTTT.

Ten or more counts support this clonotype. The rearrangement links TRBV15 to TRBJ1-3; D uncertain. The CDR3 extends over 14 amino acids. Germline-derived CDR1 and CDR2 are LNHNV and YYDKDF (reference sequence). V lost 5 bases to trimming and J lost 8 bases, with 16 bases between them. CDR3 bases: TGTGCCACCAGCCCCCGAAGCTTTTTGGACACCATATATTTT. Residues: CATSPRSFLDTIYF. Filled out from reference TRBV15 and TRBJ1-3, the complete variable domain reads DAMVIQNPRYQVTQFGKPVTLSCSQTLNHNVMYWYQQKSSQAPKLLFHYYDKDFNNEADTPDNFQSRRPNTSFCFLDIRSPGLGDTAMYLCATSPRSFLDTIYFGEGSWLTVV.

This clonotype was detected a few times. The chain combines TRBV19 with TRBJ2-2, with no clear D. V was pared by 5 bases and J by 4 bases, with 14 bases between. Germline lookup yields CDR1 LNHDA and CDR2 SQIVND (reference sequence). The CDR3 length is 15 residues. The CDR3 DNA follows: TGTGCCAGTAGTTCCAAGGGCTTAAGCACCGGGGAGCTGTTTTTT. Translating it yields CASSSKGLSTGELFF.

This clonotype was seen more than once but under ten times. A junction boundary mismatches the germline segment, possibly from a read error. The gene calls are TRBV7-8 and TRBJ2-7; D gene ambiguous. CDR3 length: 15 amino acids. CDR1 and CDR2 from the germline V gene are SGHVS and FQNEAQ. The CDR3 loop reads CASSLGRGRIYEQYF. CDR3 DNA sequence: TGCGCCAGCAGCCTCGGTCGTGGTCGGATCTACGAGCAGTACTTC.

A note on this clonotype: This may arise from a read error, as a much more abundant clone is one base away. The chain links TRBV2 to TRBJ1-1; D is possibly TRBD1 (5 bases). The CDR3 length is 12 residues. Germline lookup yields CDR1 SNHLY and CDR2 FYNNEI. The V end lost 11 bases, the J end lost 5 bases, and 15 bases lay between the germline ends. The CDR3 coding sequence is TGTGCCGCCAGGGCCCGAGGAACTGAAGCTTTCTTT. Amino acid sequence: CAARARGTEAFF. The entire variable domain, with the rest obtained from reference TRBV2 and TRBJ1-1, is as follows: EPEVTQTPSHQVTQMGQEVILRCVPISNHLYFYWYRQILGQKVEFLVSFYNNEISEKSEIFDDQFSVERPDGSNFTLKIRSTKLEDSAMYFCAARARGTEAFFGQGTRLTVV.

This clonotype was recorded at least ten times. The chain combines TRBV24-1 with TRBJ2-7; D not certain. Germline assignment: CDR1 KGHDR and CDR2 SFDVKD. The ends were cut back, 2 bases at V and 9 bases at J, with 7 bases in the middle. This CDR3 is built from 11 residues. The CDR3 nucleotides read TGTGCCACCAGTGATTCCTGGGCGCAGTACTTC. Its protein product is CATSDSWAQYF.

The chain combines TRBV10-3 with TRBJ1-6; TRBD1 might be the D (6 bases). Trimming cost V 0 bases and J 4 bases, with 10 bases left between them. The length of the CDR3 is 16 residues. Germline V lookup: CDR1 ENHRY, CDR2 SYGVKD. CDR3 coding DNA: TGTGCCATCAGTGAGTCTTGGGGGCTTTATAATTCACCCCTCCACTTT. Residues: CAISESWGLYNSPLHF.

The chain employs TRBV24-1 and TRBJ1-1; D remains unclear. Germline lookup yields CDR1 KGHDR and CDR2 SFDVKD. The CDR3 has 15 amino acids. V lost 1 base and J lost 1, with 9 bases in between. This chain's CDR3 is CATSDLEQQNTEAFF. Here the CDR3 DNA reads TGTGCCACCAGTGATTTAGAACAGCAGAACACTGAAGCTTTCTTT.

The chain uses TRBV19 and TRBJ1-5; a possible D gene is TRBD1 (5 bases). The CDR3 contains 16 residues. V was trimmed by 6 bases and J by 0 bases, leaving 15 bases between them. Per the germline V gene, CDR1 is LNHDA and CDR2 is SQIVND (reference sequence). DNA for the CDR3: TGTGCCAGTAGCGGCTCCGGGACCTATAGCAATCAGCCCCAGCATTTT. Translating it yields CASSGSGTYSNQPQHF.

CDR3 DNA: TGCGCCACCGTTACAGGGGGAGACTCACCCCTCCACTTT. It encodes CATVTGGDSPLHF. The chain combines TRBV10-1 with TRBJ1-6, with 8 positions matching TRBD1. The CDR3 length is 13 residues. J was trimmed by 10 bases and V by 10 bases; bases with no gene match: 9. Germline-derived CDR1 and CDR2 are WNHNN and SYGVQD (reference sequence).

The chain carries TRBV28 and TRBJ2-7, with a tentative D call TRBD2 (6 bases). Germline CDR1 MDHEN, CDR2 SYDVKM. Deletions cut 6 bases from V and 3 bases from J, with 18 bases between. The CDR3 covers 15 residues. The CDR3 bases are TGTGCCAGCAGCACCCGGGACTTTGTATACTACGAGCAGTACTTC. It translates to CASSTRDFVYYEQYF.

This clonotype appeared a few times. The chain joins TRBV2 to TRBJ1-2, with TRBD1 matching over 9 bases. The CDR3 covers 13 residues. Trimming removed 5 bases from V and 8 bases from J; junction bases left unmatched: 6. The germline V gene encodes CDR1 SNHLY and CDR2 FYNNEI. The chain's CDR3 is CASSYGTGIGYTF. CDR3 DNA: TGTGCCAGCAGTTACGGGACAGGGATCGGCTACACCTTC.

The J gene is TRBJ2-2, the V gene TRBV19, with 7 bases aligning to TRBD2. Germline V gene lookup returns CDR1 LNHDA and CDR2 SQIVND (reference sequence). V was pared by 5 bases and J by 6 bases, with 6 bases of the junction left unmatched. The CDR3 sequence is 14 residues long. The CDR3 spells CASSPGRGAGELFF. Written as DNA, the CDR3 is TGTGCCAGTAGTCCGGGACGGGGGGCCGGGGAGCTGTTTTTT.

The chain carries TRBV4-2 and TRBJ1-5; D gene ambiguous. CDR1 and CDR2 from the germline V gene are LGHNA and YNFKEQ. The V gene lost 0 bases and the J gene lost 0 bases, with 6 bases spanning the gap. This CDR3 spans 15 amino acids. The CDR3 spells CASSQELGSNQPQHF. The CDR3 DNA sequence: TGTGCCAGCAGCCAAGAATTAGGTAGCAATCAGCCCCAGCATTTT.

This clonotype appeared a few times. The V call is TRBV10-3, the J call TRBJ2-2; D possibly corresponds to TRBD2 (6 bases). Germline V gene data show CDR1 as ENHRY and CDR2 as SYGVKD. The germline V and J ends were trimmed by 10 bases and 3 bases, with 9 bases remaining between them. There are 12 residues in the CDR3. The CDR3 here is CATGEDTGELFF. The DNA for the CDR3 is TGTGCCACGGGGGAAGACACCGGGGAGCTGTTTTTT.

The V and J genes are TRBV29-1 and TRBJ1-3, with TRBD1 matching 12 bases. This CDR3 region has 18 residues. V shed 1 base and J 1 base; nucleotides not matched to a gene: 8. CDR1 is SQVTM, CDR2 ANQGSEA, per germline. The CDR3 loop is CSVEVTGQGALSGNTIYF. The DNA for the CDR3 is TGCAGCGTTGAAGTTACGGGACAGGGGGCCCTTTCTGGAAACACCATATATTTT.

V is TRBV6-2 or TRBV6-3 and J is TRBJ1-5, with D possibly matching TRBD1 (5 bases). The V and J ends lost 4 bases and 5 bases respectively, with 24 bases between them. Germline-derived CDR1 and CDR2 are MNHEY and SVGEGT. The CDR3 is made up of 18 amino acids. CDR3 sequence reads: CASSFNHAGQGRHQPQHF. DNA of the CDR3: TGTGCCAGCAGTTTTAACCACGCGGGGCAGGGTAGGCATCAGCCCCAGCATTTT.